This T cell receptor beta chain was profiled in a study of cytotoxic CD8 clonotypes in ibrutinib-treated CLL. This clone has just one count. The table came from immunoSEQ multiplex PCR; TCRdb's copy has only in-frame clones and leaves some out. There are fewer than 20,000 clones in the sample; under 75% occur only once, and 25% lies in the top ten. Roughly 2.2 micrograms of genomic DNA from cryopreserved PBMCs went into TCR beta libraries. Unmatched junction bases numbered 9, after V lost 5 bases and J lost 6 bases. CDR3 length: 15 residues. Germline V gene lookup returns CDR1 LNHDA and CDR2 SQIVND (reference sequence).

The genes are TRBV19 and TRBJ1-5, with TRBD1 matching 8 bases. This sequence was found in a human donor with chronic lymphocytic leukemia. The sequences come from PBMCs, collected after 12 months of ibrutinib treatment. CDR3 protein: CASSFGQGRGQPQHF. The CDR3 region has the DNA TGTGCCAGTAGTTTCGGACAGGGACGGGGTCAGCCCCAGCATTTT. The full variable domain, completed using reference TRBV19 and TRBJ1-5, is DGGITQSPKYLFRKEGQNVTLSCEQNLNHDAMYWYRQDPGQGLRLIYYSQIVNDFQKGDIAEGYSVSREKKESFPLTVTSAQKNPTAFYLCASSFGQGRGQPQHFGDGTRLSIL.